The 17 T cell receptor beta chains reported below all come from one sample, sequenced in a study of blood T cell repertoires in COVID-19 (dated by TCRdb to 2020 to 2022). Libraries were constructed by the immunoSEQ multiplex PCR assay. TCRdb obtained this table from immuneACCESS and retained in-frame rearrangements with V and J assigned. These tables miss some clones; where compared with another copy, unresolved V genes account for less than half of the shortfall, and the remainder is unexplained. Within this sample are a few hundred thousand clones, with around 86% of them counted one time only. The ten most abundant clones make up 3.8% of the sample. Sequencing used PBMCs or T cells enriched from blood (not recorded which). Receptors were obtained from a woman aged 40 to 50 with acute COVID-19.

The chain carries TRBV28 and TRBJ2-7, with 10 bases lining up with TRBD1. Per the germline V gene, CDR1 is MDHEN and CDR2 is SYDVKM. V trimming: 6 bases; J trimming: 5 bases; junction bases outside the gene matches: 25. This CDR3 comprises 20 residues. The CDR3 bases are TGTGCCAGCAGCTCGCTTCTGGGGACAGGGGTCTTAGAAGCTGGCGACGAGCAGTACTTC. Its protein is CASSSLLGTGVLEAGDEQYF.

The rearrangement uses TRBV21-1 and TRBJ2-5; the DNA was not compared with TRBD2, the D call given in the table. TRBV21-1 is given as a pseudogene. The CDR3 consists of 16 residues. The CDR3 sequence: CASSPRLVGLQETQYF. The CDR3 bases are TGTGCCAGCAGCCCGCGACTAGTCGGGCTCCAAGAGACCCAGTACTTC.

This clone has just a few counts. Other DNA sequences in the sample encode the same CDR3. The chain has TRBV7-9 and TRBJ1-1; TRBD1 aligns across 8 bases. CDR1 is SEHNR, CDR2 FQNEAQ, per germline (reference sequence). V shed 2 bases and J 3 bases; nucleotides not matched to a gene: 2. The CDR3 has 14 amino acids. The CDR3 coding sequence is TGTGCCAGCAGCTTACAGGGGGCCCACACTGAAGCTTTCTTT. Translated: CASSLQGAHTEAFF.

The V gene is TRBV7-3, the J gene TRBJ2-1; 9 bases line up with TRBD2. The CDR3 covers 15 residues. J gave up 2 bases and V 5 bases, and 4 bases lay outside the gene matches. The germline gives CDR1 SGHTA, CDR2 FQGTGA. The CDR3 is CASSPRLAAYNEQFF. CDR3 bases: TGTGCCAGCAGCCCCAGACTAGCGGCCTACAATGAGCAGTTCTTC.

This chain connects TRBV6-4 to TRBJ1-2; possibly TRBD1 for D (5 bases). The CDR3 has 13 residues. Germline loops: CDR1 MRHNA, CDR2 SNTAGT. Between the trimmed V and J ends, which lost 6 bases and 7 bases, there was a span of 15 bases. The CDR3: CASRLTARGGYTF. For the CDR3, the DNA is TGTGCCAGCAGATTGACAGCGAGAGGTGGCTACACCTTC.

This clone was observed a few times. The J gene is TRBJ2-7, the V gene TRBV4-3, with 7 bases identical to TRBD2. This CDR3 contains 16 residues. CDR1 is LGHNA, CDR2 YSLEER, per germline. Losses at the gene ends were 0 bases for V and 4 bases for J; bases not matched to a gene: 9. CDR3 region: CASSQDSASGSYEQYF. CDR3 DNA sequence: TGCGCCAGCAGCCAAGATTCGGCTAGCGGTTCTTACGAGCAGTACTTC.

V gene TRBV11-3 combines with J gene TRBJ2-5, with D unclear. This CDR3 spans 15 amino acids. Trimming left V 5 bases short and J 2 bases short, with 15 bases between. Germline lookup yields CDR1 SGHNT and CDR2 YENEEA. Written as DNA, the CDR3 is TGTGCCAGCAGCCTCTCCGCGACACCTCAAGAGACCCAGTACTTC. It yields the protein CASSLSATPQETQYF. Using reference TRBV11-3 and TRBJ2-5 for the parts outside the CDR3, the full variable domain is EAGVVQSPRYKIIEKKQPVAFWCNPISGHNTLYWYLQNLGQGPELLIRYENEEAVDDSQLPKDRFSAERLKGVDSTLKIQPAELGDSAVYLCASSLSATPQETQYFGPGTRLLVL.

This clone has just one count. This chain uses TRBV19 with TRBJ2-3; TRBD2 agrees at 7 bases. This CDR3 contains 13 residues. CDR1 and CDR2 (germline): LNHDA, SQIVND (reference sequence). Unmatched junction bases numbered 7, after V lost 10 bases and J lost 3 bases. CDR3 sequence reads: CATKLGGTDTQYF. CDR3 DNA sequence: TGTGCCACGAAACTGGGGGGGACAGATACGCAGTATTTT.

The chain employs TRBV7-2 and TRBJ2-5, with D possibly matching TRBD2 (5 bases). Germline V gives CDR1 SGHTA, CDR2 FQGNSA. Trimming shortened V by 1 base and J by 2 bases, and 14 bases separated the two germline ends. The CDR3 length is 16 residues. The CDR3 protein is CASSLGRGRGQETQYF. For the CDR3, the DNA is TGTGCCAGCAGCTTAGGTCGGGGTCGAGGGCAAGAGACCCAGTACTTC.

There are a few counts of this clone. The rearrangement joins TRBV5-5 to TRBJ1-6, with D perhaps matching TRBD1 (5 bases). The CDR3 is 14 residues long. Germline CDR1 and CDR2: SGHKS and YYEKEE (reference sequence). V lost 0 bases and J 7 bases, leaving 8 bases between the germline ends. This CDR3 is CASSLGDRNSPLHF. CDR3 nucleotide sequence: TGTGCCAGCAGCTTGGGAGACAGAAATTCACCCCTCCACTTT.

CDR3 loop: CASSVQGENQPQHF. The CDR3 nucleotides read TGTGCCAGTAGTGTACAGGGGGAAAATCAGCCCCAGCATTTT. The chain couples TRBV19 to TRBJ1-5, with 8 bases lining up with TRBD1. The length of the CDR3 is 14 residues. J gave up 4 bases and V 5 bases, and 4 bases lay outside the gene matches. Germline-derived CDR1 and CDR2 are LNHDA and SQIVND (reference sequence).

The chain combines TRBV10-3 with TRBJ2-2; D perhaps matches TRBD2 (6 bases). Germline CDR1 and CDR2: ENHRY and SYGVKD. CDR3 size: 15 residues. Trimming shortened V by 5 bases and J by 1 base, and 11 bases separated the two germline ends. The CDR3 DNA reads TGTGCCATCAGTACGGGACTCCAGAACACCGGGGAGCTGTTTTTT. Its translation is CAISTGLQNTGELFF.

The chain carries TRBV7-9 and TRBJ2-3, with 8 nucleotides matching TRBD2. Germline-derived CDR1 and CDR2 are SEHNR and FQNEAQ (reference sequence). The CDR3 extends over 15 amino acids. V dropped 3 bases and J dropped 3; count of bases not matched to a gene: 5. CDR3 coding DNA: TGTGCCAGCAGCTTGGGGACTAGTCGGACAGATACGCAGTATTTT. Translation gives CASSLGTSRTDTQYF. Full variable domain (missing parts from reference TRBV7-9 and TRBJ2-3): DTGVSQNPRHKITKRGQNVTFRCDPISEHNRLYWYRQTLGQGPEFLTYFQNEAQLEKSRLLSDRFSAERPKGSFSTLEIQRTEQGDSAMYLCASSLGTSRTDTQYFGPGTRLTVL.

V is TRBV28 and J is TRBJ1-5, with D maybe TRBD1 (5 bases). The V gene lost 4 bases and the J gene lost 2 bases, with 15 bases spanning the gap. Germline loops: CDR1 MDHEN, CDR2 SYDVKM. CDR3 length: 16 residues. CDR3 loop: CASSSRRQGGNQPQHF. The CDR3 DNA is TGTGCCAGCAGTTCAAGAAGGCAGGGTGGCAATCAGCCCCAGCATTTT.

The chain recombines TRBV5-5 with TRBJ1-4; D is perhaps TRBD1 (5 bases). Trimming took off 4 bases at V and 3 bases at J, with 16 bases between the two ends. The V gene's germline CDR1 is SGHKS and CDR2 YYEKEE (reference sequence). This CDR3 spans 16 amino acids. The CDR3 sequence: CASSIGHYSANEKLFF. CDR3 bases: TGTGCCAGCAGCATAGGACACTACTCGGCTAATGAAAAACTGTTTTTT.

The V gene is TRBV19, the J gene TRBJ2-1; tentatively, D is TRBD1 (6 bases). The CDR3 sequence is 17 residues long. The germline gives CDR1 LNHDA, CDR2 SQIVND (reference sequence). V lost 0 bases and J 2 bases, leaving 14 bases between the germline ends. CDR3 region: CASSIDPPGQAYNEQFF. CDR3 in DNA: TGTGCCAGTAGTATAGATCCCCCGGGACAAGCCTACAATGAGCAGTTCTTC.

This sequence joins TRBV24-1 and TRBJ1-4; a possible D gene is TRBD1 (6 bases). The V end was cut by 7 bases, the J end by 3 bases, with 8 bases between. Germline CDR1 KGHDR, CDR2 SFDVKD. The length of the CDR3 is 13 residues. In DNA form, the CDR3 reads TGTGCCACCAGCGGACAGCCTAATGAAAAACTGTTTTTT. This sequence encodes CATSGQPNEKLFF.